These 19 T cell receptor beta chains share one sample of origin, sequenced in a study of cytomegalovirus exposure and HLA in healthy donors (TCRdb year 2017). Library preparation employed the immunoSEQ multiplex PCR assay. The multiplex PCR relied on a mix of 60 forward primers for TCR Vbeta segments and 13 reverse primers for TCR Jbeta segments. TCRdb holds this immuneACCESS table with in-frame rearrangements only. Some clones are missing; in checked studies, unresolved V genes explain under half, and the rest has no known cause. The sample table lists some 85,000 clones, approximately 84% of them with a count of one. Of the sample, about 2.1% is held by the ten largest clones. The sample consisted of PBMCs. These receptors were collected from a young man in good health and CMV-seronegative.

CDR3 residues: CASSGLAGDRDTQYF. The DNA for the CDR3 is TGTGCCAGCAGTGGACTAGCGGGAGATCGAGATACGCAGTATTTT. The V and J genes are TRBV27 and TRBJ2-3; TRBD2 agrees at 13 bases. Germline V gene lookup returns CDR1 MNHEY and CDR2 SMNVEV (reference sequence). J gave up 5 bases and V 5 bases, and 4 bases lay outside the gene matches. The CDR3 is 15 residues long.

This sequence joins TRBV6-4 and TRBJ2-3, with TRBD2 matching 8 bases. The CDR3 covers 16 residues. Germline V lookup: CDR1 MRHNA, CDR2 SNTAGT. Trimming cost V 3 bases and J 6 bases; bases outside gene matches: 11. CDR3 nucleotide sequence: TGTGCCAGCAGTGAGGGGGCGGGGGGCAAAGCGGATACGCAGTATTTT. This codes for CASSEGAGGKADTQYF.

This chain uses TRBV15 with TRBJ2-7, with D perhaps matching TRBD2 (6 bases). The germline gives CDR1 LNHNV, CDR2 YYDKDF (reference sequence). Trimming removed 6 bases from V and 6 bases from J, with 15 bases in between. This CDR3 has 13 amino acids. The CDR3 spells CATSPFGGFEQYF. CDR3 bases: TGTGCCACCAGTCCTTTCGGGGGATTCGAGCAGTACTTC.

The genes are TRBV10-1 and TRBJ1-4, with D possibly being TRBD1 (6 bases). Trimming removed 2 bases from V and 8 bases from J, with 12 bases in between. In germline, CDR1 is WNHNN, CDR2 SYGVQD (reference sequence). CDR3 size: 14 residues. DNA for the CDR3: TGCGCCAGCAGTGAGGGCAGGGGACGGGAAAAACTGTTTTTT. Translating gives CASSEGRGREKLFF.

The chain links TRBV11-2 to TRBJ2-7; D not certain. The germline V and J ends were trimmed by 1 base and 6 bases, with 10 bases remaining between them. CDR1 is SGHAT and CDR2 is FQNNGV in the germline V gene. The length of the CDR3 is 13 residues. CDR3 in amino acids: CASSLVQYLEQYF. The DNA for the CDR3 is TGTGCCAGCAGCTTAGTGCAGTACCTCGAGCAGTACTTC.

V is TRBV6-5 and J is TRBJ2-7, with TRBD1 matching over 9 bases. Germline V gene data show CDR1 as MNHEY and CDR2 as SVGAGI. This CDR3 is 14 amino acids long. Germline trimming cut 5 bases from V and 9 bases from J; bases unmatched to any gene: 11. CDR3 loop: CASSDAYRGRGQYF. CDR3 sequence (DNA): TGTGCCAGCAGTGACGCCTACAGGGGGCGCGGGCAGTACTTC.

The gene calls are TRBV27 and TRBJ1-1; D gene ambiguous. Germline loops: CDR1 MNHEY, CDR2 SMNVEV (reference sequence). The CDR3 consists of 13 residues. Trimming shortened V by 2 bases and J by 6 bases, and 10 bases separated the two germline ends. Here the CDR3 DNA reads TGTGCCAGCAGTTTAACTGGGCTCGCTGAAGCTTTCTTT. This encodes CASSLTGLAEAFF.

J is TRBJ2-1 and V is TRBV28; 10 bases map to TRBD2. This CDR3 is 16 amino acids long. V lost 3 bases and J lost 5; bases outside the gene matches: 7. From germline, CDR1 is MDHEN and CDR2 SYDVKM. The CDR3 here is CASSFSGLAKHNEQFF. Here the CDR3 DNA reads TGTGCCAGCAGTTTCTCGGGACTAGCGAAACACAATGAGCAGTTCTTC. Filled out from reference TRBV28 and TRBJ2-1, the complete variable domain reads DVKVTQSSRYLVKRTGEKVFLECVQDMDHENMFWYRQDPGLGLRLIYFSYDVKMKEKGDIPEGYSVSREKKERFSLILESASTNQTSMYLCASSFSGLAKHNEQFFGPGTRLTVL.

This clone is a singleton in its sample. The rearrangement uses TRBV9 and TRBJ2-7, with 11 positions matching TRBD1. The J segment lost 7 bases and the V segment lost 0 bases, leaving 6 bases of the junction unmatched. This CDR3 contains 15 residues. Germline CDR1 is SGDLS and CDR2 is YYNGEE. CDR3 sequence: CASSVDGQGAEEQYF. CDR3 bases: TGTGCCAGCAGCGTAGATGGACAGGGGGCTGAAGAGCAGTACTTC.

The V call is TRBV10-2, the J call TRBJ2-2; TRBD1 might be the D (6 bases). Germline CDR1 and CDR2: WSHSY and SAAADI. The CDR3 sequence is 16 residues long. Trimming cost V 6 bases and J 6 bases, with 20 bases left between them. The CDR3 DNA follows: TGCGCCAGCAGGCACCCGACAGGCCCAAACGCCGGGGAGCTGTTTTTT. It yields the protein CASRHPTGPNAGELFF.

This sequence joins TRBV29-1 and TRBJ2-3; 11 nucleotides align to TRBD1. Unmatched junction bases numbered 12, after V lost 0 bases and J lost 4 bases. The CDR3 extends over 18 amino acids. Germline CDR1 SQVTM, CDR2 ANQGSEA. The CDR3 DNA follows: TGCAGCGTTGAAGACACCGGGACAGGGGGTAGAGTCGCAGATACGCAGTATTTT. Translating it yields CSVEDTGTGGRVADTQYF.

The chain carries TRBV7-9 and TRBJ1-2; D remains unclear. The V gene's germline CDR1 is SEHNR and CDR2 FQNEAQ (reference sequence). The CDR3 loop spans 14 amino acids. V was cut by 4 bases and J by 5 bases, with 14 bases left in between. The CDR3 DNA reads as TGTGCCAGCAGCTCTGCCCCGAGGAATTATGGCTACACCTTC. Translating gives CASSSAPRNYGYTF.

This chain uses TRBV11-3 with TRBJ2-2; the D is unclear. V was cut by 2 bases and J by 8 bases, with 12 bases left in between. In germline, CDR1 is SGHNT, CDR2 YENEEA. This CDR3 is built from 14 residues. CDR3 sequence (DNA): TGTGCCAGCAGCTTAACAACCCAGTCGGGGGAGCTGTTTTTT. Translated, it gives CASSLTTQSGELFF.

V gene TRBV9 combines with J gene TRBJ2-7; TRBD2 matches at 8 bases. This CDR3 has 15 amino acids. Per germline, CDR1 SGDLS and CDR2 YYNGEE. Losses at the gene ends were 0 bases for V and 6 bases for J; bases not matched to a gene: 8. This chain's CDR3 is CASSVAPGLETEQYF. Written as DNA, the CDR3 is TGTGCCAGCAGCGTAGCCCCGGGACTAGAGACCGAGCAGTACTTC.

This clone was found a few times. The chain carries TRBV4-3 and TRBJ1-1; 7 bases agree with TRBD1. The CDR3 is made up of 14 amino acids. Trimming took 3 bases from V and 0 from J; bases not matched to a gene: 1. CDR1 and CDR2 (germline): LGHNA, YSLEER. The CDR3 region has the DNA TGCGCCAGCAGCCAGACAGGGCTGAACACTGAAGCTTTCTTT. Translated: CASSQTGLNTEAFF.

The chain carries TRBV18 and TRBJ1-1, with 9 bases that match TRBD1. Germline CDR1 KGHSH, CDR2 LQKENI. The CDR3 covers 15 residues. V was clipped by 6 bases and J by 2 bases; unmatched bases: 7. CDR3 sequence: CASSQQGAVNTEAFF. Written as DNA, the CDR3 is TGTGCCAGCTCGCAACAGGGGGCGGTCAACACTGAAGCTTTCTTT.

This rearrangement joins TRBV12-5 to TRBJ1-5; TRBD1 is a possible D gene (6 bases). This CDR3 is built from 14 residues. Germline CDR1 LGHNT, CDR2 FRNRAP. V was pared by 7 bases and J by 2 bases, with 12 bases between. CDR3 nucleotides: TGTGCTAGTGCCTCCTCAGGGGGCAATCAGCCCCAGCATTTT. It codes for CASASSGGNQPQHF.

On this clone: Mismatch with germline at one junction end may stem from a read error. The chain joins TRBV7-9 to TRBJ1-5, with D unclear. The CDR3 sequence is 12 residues long. CDR1 SEHNR and CDR2 FQNEAQ come from the germline V gene (reference sequence). This CDR3 is CSSSLENQPQHF. CDR3 sequence (DNA): TGTTCCAGCAGCCTCGAGAATCAGCCCCAGCATTTT. Using reference TRBV7-9 and TRBJ1-5 for the parts outside the CDR3, the full variable domain is DTGVSQNPRHKITKRGQNVTFRCDPISEHNRLYWYRQTLGQGPEFLTYFQNEAQLEKSRLLSDRFSAERPKGSFSTLEIQRTEQGDSAMYLCSSSLENQPQHFGDGTRLSIL.

This clone was detected only a few times. The V and J genes are TRBV27 and TRBJ2-2, with 8 nucleotides matching TRBD1. Per the germline V gene, CDR1 is MNHEY and CDR2 is SMNVEV (reference sequence). CDR3 length: 15 amino acids. J gave up 4 bases and V 2 bases, and 3 bases lay outside the gene matches. The DNA of the CDR3 is TGTGCCAGCAGTTTACAGGGGGCCGGCACCGGGGAGCTGTTTTTT. Its protein is CASSLQGAGTGELFF.